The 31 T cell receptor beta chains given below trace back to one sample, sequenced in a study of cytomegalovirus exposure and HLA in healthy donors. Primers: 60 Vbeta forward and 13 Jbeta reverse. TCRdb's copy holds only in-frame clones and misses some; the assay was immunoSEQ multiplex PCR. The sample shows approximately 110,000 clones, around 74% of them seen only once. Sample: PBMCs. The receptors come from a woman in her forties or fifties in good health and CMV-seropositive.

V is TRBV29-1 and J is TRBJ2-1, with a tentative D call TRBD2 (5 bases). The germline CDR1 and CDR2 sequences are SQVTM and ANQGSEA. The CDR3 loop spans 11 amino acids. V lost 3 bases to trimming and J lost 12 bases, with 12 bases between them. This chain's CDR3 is CSVDRDEGQFF. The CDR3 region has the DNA TGCAGCGTTGATCGGGATGAAGGGCAGTTCTTC.

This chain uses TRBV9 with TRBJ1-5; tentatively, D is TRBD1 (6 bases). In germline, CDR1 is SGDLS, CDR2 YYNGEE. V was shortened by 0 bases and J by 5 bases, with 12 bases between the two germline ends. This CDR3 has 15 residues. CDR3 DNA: TGTGCCAGCAGCGTAGCAGGGAAGGGGGATCAGCCCCAGCATTTT. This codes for CASSVAGKGDQPQHF.

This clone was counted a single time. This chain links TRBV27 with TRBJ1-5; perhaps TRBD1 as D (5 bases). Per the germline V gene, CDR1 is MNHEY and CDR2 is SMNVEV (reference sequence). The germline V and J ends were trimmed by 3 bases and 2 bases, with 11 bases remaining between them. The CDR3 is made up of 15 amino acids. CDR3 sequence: CASSLSRAGNQPQHF. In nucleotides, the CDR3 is TGTGCCAGCAGTTTGTCCAGGGCCGGCAATCAGCCCCAGCATTTT.

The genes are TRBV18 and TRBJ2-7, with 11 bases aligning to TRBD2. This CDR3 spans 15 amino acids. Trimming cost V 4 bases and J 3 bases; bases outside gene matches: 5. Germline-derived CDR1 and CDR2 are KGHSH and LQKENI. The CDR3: CASSLPLAGGYEQYF. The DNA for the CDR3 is TGTGCCAGCTCACTACCCCTAGCGGGGGGCTACGAGCAGTACTTC.

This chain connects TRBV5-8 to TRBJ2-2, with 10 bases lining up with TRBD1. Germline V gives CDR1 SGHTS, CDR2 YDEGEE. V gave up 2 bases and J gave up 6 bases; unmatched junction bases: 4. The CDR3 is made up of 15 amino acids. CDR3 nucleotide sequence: TGTGCCAGCAGCTTCCCCGGGACAGGGGCCGGGGAGCTGTTTTTT. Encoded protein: CASSFPGTGAGELFF. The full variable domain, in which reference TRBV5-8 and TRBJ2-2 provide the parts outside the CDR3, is EAGVTQSPTHLIKTRGQQATLRCSPISGHTSVYWYQQALGLGLQFLLWYDEGEERNRGNFPPRFSGRQFPNYSSELNVNALELEDSALYLCASSFPGTGAGELFFGEGSRLTVL.

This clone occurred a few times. CDR3: CASSQALRGDTQYF. DNA for the CDR3: TGTGCCAGCAGCCAGGCCCTCAGGGGTGATACGCAGTATTTT. V is TRBV4-2 and J is TRBJ2-3; TRBD1 might be the D (6 bases). V was trimmed by 3 bases and J by 6 bases, leaving 13 bases between them. The CDR3 is made up of 14 amino acids. Germline lookup yields CDR1 LGHNA and CDR2 YNFKEQ.

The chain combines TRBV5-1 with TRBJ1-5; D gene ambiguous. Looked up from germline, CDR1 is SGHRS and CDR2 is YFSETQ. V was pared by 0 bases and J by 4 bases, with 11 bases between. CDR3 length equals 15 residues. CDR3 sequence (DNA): TGCGCCAGCAGCTTGGATGCCGCGGGGAATCAGCCCCAGCATTTT. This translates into CASSLDAAGNQPQHF.

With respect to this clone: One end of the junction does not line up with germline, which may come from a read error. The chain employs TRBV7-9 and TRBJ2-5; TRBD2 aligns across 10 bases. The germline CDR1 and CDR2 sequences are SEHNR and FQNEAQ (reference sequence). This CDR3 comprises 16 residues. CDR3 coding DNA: TGTTCCAGCAGCCCAAGGCTAGCGGGGGACTCGGGGACCCAGTACTTC. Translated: CSSSPRLAGDSGTQYF.

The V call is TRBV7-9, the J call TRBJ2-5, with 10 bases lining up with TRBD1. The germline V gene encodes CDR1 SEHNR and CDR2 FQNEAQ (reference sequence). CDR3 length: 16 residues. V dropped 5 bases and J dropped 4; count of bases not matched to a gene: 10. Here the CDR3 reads CASSPLLGQGLETQYF. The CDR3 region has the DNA TGTGCCAGCAGCCCCCTGCTGGGACAGGGGTTAGAGACCCAGTACTTC.

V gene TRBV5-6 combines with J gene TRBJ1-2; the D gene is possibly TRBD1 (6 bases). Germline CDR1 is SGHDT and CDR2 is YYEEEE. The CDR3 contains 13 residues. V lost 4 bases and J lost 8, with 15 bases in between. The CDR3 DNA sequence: TGTGCCAGCAGCCTCCGGGGGGGCTTAGGCTACACCTTC. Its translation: CASSLRGGLGYTF.

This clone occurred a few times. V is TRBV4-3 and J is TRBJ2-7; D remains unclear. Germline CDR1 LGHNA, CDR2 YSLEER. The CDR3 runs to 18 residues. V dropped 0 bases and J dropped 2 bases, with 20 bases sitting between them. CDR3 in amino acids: CASSQDCIFPAPPYEQYF. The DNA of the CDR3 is TGCGCCAGCAGCCAAGATTGTATTTTTCCAGCGCCCCCCTACGAGCAGTACTTC.

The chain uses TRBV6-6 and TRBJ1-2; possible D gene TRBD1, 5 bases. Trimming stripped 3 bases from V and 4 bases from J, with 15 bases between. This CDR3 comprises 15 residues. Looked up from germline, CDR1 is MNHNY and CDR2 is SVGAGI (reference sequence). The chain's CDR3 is CASSYIPDTPYGYTF. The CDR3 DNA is TGTGCCAGCAGTTATATACCGGACACCCCCTATGGCTACACCTTC.

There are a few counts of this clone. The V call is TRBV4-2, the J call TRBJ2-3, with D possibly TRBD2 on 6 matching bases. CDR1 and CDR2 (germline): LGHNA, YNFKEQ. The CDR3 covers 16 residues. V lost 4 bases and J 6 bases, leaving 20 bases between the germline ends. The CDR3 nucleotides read TGTGCCAGCAGCCCTTCAGAGGGAGTTGGGGGGGATACGCAGTATTTT. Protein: CASSPSEGVGGDTQYF.

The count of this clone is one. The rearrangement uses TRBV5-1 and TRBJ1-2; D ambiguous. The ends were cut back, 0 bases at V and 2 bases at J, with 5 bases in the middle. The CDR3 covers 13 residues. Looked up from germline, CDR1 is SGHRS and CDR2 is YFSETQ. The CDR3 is CASSLDRNYGYTF. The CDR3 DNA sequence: TGCGCCAGCAGCTTGGACAGAAACTATGGCTACACCTTC.

The CDR3 nucleotides read TGTGCCAGCAGTTGGGATTGGCGGGGGTCCAATGAAAAACTGTTTTTT. This encodes CASSWDWRGSNEKLFF. The chain uses TRBV6-5 and TRBJ1-4, with D perhaps TRBD1 (5 bases). The CDR3 extends over 16 amino acids. Germline CDR1 and CDR2: MNHEY and SVGAGI. Trimming stripped 4 bases from V and 5 bases from J, with 17 bases between.

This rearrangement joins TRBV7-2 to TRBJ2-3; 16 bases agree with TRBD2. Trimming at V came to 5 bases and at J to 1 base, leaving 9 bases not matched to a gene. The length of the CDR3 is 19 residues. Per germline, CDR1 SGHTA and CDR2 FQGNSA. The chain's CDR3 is CASSPYPGLAGGRTDTQYF. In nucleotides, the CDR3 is TGTGCCAGCAGCCCGTACCCGGGACTAGCGGGGGGGCGCACAGATACGCAGTATTTT. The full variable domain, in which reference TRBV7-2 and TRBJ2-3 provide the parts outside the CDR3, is GAGVSQSPSNKVTEKGKDVELRCDPISGHTALYWYRQSLGQGLEFLIYFQGNSAPDKSGLPSDRFSAERTGGSVSTLTIQRTQQEDSAVYLCASSPYPGLAGGRTDTQYFGPGTRLTVL.

The CDR3 DNA sequence: TGTGCCAGCAGCTTCGGGAAGGGGGTCGACTCACCCCTCCACTTT. Protein: CASSFGKGVDSPLHF. This sequence joins TRBV7-9 and TRBJ1-6, with D tentatively TRBD1 (6 bases). The CDR3 is 15 amino acids. Trimming shortened V by 3 bases and J by 10 bases, and 16 bases separated the two germline ends. Germline V gene data show CDR1 as SEHNR and CDR2 as FQNEAQ (reference sequence).

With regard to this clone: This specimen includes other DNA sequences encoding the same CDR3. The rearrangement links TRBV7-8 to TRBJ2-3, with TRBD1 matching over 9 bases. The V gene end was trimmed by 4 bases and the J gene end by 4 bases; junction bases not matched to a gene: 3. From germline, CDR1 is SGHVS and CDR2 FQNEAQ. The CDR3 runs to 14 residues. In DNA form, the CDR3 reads TGTGCCAGCAGCTCAAGGACAGGGGCAGATACGCAGTATTTT. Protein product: CASSSRTGADTQYF.

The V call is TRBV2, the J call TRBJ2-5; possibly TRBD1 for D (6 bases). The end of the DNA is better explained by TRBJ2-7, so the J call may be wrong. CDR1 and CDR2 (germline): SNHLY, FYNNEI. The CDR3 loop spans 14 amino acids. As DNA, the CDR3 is TGTGCCAGCAGGCTCAGGGGAAGCTCCTACGAGCAGTACTTC. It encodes CASRLRGSSYEQYF.

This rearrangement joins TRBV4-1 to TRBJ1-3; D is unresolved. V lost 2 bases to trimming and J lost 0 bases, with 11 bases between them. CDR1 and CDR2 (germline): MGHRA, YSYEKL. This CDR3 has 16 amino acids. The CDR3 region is CASSQYSSLSGNTIYF. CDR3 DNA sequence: TGCGCCAGCAGCCAATATAGCTCCCTCTCTGGAAACACCATATATTTT.

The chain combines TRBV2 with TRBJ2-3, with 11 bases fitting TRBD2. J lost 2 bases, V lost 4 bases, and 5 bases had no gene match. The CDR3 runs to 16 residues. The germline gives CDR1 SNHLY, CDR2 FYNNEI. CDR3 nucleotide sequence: TGTGCCAGCAGTGTCCGACTAGCGGGGAACACAGATACGCAGTATTTT. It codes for CASSVRLAGNTDTQYF.

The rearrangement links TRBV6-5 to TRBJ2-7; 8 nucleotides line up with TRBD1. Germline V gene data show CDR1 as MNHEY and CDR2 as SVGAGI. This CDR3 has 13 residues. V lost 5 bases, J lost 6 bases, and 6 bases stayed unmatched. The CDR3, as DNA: TGTGCCAGCAGTGCGGGACAGGCCCGCGAGCAGTACTTC. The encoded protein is CASSAGQAREQYF.

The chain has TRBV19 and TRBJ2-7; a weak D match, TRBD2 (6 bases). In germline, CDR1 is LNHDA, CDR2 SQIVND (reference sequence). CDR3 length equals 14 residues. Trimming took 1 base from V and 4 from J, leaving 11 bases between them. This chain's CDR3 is CASSIAEGLYEQYF. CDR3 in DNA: TGTGCCAGTAGTATAGCTGAGGGACTGTACGAGCAGTACTTC.

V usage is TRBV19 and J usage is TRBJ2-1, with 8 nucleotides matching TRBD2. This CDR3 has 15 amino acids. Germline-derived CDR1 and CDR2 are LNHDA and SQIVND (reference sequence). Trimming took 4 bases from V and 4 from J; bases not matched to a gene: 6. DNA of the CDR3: TGTGCCAGTAGTACCGTAGCGGGGCCATACAATGAGCAGTTCTTC. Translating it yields CASSTVAGPYNEQFF.

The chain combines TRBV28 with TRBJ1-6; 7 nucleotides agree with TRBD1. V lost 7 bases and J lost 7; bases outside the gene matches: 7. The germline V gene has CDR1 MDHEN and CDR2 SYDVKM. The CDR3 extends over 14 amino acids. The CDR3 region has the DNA TGTGCCAGCACCATGGGACAGTCGAATTCACCCCTCCACTTT. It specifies CASTMGQSNSPLHF.

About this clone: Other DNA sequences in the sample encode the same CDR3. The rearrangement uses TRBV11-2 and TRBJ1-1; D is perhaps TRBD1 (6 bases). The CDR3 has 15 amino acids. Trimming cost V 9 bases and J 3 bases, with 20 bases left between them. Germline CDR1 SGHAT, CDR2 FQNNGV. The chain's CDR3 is CASSERGAEDTEAFF. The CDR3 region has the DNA TGTGCCAGTAGCGAACGGGGGGCAGAAGACACTGAAGCTTTCTTT.

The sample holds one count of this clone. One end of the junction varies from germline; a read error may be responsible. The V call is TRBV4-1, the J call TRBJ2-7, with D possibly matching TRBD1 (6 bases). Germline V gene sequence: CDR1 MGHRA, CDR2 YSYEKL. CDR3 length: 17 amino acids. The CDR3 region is CASSQDSDSSWTYGQYF. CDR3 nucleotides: TGCGCCAGCAGCCAAGATTCGGACAGCTCCTGGACCTACGGGCAGTACTTC.

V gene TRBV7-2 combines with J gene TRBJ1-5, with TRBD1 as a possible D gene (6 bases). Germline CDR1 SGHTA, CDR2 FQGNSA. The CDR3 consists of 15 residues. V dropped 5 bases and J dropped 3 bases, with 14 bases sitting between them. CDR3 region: CASSPTQGNNQPQHF. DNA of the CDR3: TGTGCCAGCAGCCCTACCCAGGGGAACAATCAGCCCCAGCATTTT.

In DNA form, the CDR3 reads TGTGCCAGCAGCTTACCCTCGGGAGACTATGGCTACACCTTC. Its protein is CASSLPSGDYGYTF. The V gene is TRBV7-9, the J gene TRBJ1-2; D is unclear. The CDR3 has 14 residues. Trimming removed 2 bases from V and 3 bases from J, with 10 bases in between. Germline lookup yields CDR1 SEHNR and CDR2 FQNEAQ (reference sequence).

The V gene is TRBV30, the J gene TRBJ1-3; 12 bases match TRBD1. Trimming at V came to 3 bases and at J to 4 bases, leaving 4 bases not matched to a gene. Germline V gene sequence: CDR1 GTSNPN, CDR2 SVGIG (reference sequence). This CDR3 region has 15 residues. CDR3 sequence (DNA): TGTGCCTGGAGCACGGGACAGGGGGCGGGAAACACCATATATTTT. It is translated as CAWSTGQGAGNTIYF.

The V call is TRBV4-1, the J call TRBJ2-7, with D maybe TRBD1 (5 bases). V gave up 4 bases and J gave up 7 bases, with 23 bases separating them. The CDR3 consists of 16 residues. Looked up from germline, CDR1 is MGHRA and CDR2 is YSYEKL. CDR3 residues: CASSPLFGALKGEQYF. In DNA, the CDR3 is TGCGCCAGCAGCCCCCTTTTTGGGGCCCTTAAAGGGGAGCAGTACTTC.